The following is a T cell receptor beta chain sequence with its context. This clone was seen more than once but under ten times. Its antigen is still unknown. Base qualities are missing; no much larger clone stands one base away. Library creation used the immunoSEQ multiplex PCR assay. For TCR sequencing, RNA was extracted from every sample and reverse transcribed into cDNA to serve as template. First-strand cDNA was synthesized with SuperScript III using a 2:1 mix of oligo-dT and random hexamers. A synthetic immune receptor repertoire was used to assess amplification bias, and residual bias was removed computationally. Processing in the source paper ran as follows. Raw reads were preprocessed to remove errors, and CDR3 was defined according to IMGT conventions as the region from the conserved cysteine to phenylalanine. Clonality was computed as 1 minus the Shannon entropy, with the entropy normalized by log2 of the number of productive unique TCRs. Scalp TCRbeta sequences were cross-referenced with sorted blood CD4 and CD8 repertoires so that the CD4 or CD8 identity of scalp clones could be inferred. This immuneACCESS table, as held by TCRdb, lists in-frame sequences with V and J called but not all clones. Of the missing ones, under half trace to an unresolved V gene in checked studies; the others have no known cause. V, J and clone size reflect that table, while D and trimming were determined from the DNA. This sample has fewer than 150,000 clones in its table, and under 40% of those were observed once. Jointly, the top ten make up approximately 3% of the sample.

The CDR3 measures 13 amino acids from cysteine to phenylalanine. The read is trimmed to its CDR3 DNA, 39 bases read in frame from base 1. The germline V gene gives CDR1 as SQVTM and CDR2 as ANQGSEA. The V end loses 6 bases and the J end loses 1 base, and a stretch of 12 bases separates them. This sample stems from a study of CD8+ T cells in alopecia areata listed by TCRdb under 2018. About the full investigation: The treated patients took part in an open-label pilot trial in which moderate-to-severe alopecia areata was treated with oral tofacitinib at 5 to 10 mg twice daily. Patients on tofacitinib were biopsied at baseline and after 4 and 24 weeks of treatment, and several of the patients also had a later scalp biopsy. On the human side, TCRbeta sequencing was run on scalp tissue and on sorted CD4+ and CD8+ peripheral blood T cells from healthy controls and from alopecia areata patients with either patchy or totalis/universalis disease. Amplification of TCRbeta CDR3 regions was done by immunoSEQ multiplex PCR using 35 Vbeta forward primers and 13 Jbeta reverse primers. Patients stayed on tofacitinib for 6 to 18 months and then had 6 months of follow-up off drug so that delayed response and recurrence could be assessed. The RNA source kit depended on sample type: the PAXgene miRNA kit for fixed scalp, the miRNeasy kit for PBMCs, and the RNeasy kit for mouse skin. Scalp clonality was compared across normal scalp (n=4), patchy alopecia areata scalp (n=8), and alopecia totalis/universalis scalp (n=8). The study used high-throughput TCRbeta sequencing to examine T cell clonal expansion in alopecia areata, in both the C3H/HeJ mouse model and human patients. The research as a whole found: Compared with mice, TCR sequences shared between patients were less clear, possibly partly because of HLA diversity across the patient population. Resident alphabeta T cells in normal human skin are also sequenced, complicating scalp TCR repertoire analysis, unlike mouse skin dominated by gammadelta T cells. Compared with normal scalp, lesional scalp had higher clonality and more expanded CD8+ clones, particularly in alopecia totalis/universalis, a pattern that suggests antigenic drive.

Lesional scalp punch biopsies and peripheral blood were collected from alopecia areata patients. After PBMCs were isolated by density centrifugation and stained for CD3, CD4 and CD8, a FACSAria was used to sort CD4+ and CD8+ T cells. This receptor was taken from a human donor with alopecia areata. Rearrangement joined TRBV29-1 to TRBJ1-1; TRBD1 is a weak D gene call, 5 bases matching. Sequenced sample: CD4+ T cells sorted from blood. Read as DNA, the sequence is TGCAGCGTCGTCGGGGCGCCGAACACTGAAGCTTTCTTT. This codes for CSVVGAPNTEAFF.